A single sample gave rise to the 23 T cell receptor beta chains below, sequenced in a study of CD8+ T cells in alopecia areata. Following extraction, RNA underwent reverse transcription to cDNA, which served as the sequencing template. Some clones are missing from TCRdb's copy, which holds only in-frame ones; the method was immunoSEQ multiplex PCR. The profile shows 150,000 to 180,000 clones, about 51% of them singletons. Sequencing used CD8+ T cells sorted from blood, obtained at week 0. The receptors derive from a human donor with alopecia areata.

The chain joins TRBV7-6 to TRBJ2-5, with 10 bases matching TRBD1. V trimming: 3 bases; J trimming: 1 base; junction bases outside the gene matches: 5. Germline loops: CDR1 SGHVS, CDR2 FNYEAQ. The CDR3 has 16 amino acids. The chain's CDR3 is CASSFGWTGGQETQYF. Here the CDR3 DNA reads TGTGCCAGCAGCTTTGGGTGGACAGGGGGCCAAGAGACCCAGTACTTC.

The chain carries TRBV5-4 and TRBJ2-1; the D is unclear. Deletions cut 6 bases from V and 7 bases from J, with 11 bases between. The CDR3 has 12 amino acids. Germline-derived CDR1 and CDR2 are SGHNT and YYREEE (reference sequence). CDR3 sequence (DNA): TGTGCCAGCACCTACGGGCAGAATGAGCAGTTCTTC. Its translation: CASTYGQNEQFF. The full variable domain, rest sourced from reference TRBV5-4 and TRBJ2-1, is ETGVTQSPTHLIKTRGQQVTLRCSSQSGHNTVSWYQQALGQGPQFIFQYYREEENGRGNFPPRFSGLQFPNYSSELNVNALELDDSALYLCASTYGQNEQFFGPGTRLTVL.

The chain combines TRBV5-6 with TRBJ2-7; D unresolved. The CDR3 has 14 amino acids. Per the germline V gene, CDR1 is SGHDT and CDR2 is YYEEEE. V was pared by 4 bases and J by 4 bases, with 15 bases between. CDR3 region: CASSPTRESYEQYF. CDR3 nucleotides: TGTGCCAGCAGCCCGACACGAGAGTCATACGAGCAGTACTTC.

This clone occurred a few times. The chain employs TRBV30 and TRBJ1-1; D remains ambiguous. Germline lookup yields CDR1 GTSNPN and CDR2 SVGIG (reference sequence). The V end lost 4 bases, the J end lost 4 bases, and 10 bases lay between the germline ends. The CDR3 totals 12 residues. CDR3 bases: TGTGCCTGGACCCCGGGTAGCACTGAAGCTTTCTTT. Its protein product is CAWTPGSTEAFF.

With regard to this clone: The same CDR3 is also encoded by other DNA sequences in this sample. V and J are TRBV30 and TRBJ1-1; D remains unclear. V gave up 2 bases and J gave up 2 bases, with 6 bases separating them. Germline CDR1 and CDR2: GTSNPN and SVGIG (reference sequence). This CDR3 has 12 amino acids. The CDR3 DNA reads TGTGCCTGGAGTTTCCGAAACACTGAAGCTTTCTTT. Its protein product is CAWSFRNTEAFF.

The table lists this clone with a count of one. The chain links TRBV2 to TRBJ2-1, with TRBD2 identical over 9 bases. The CDR3 is made up of 15 amino acids. V lost 6 bases, J lost 4 bases, and 7 bases stayed unmatched. Germline V gene data show CDR1 as SNHLY and CDR2 as FYNNEI. CDR3 sequence reads: CASRIAGALYNEQFF. The CDR3 DNA sequence: TGTGCCAGCAGAATAGCGGGGGCCCTATACAATGAGCAGTTCTTC. Complete variable domain (other parts from reference TRBV2 and TRBJ2-1): EPEVTQTPSHQVTQMGQEVILRCVPISNHLYFYWYRQILGQKVEFLVSFYNNEISEKSEIFDDQFSVERPDGSNFTLKIRSTKLEDSAMYFCASRIAGALYNEQFFGPGTRLTVL.

The chain combines TRBV2 with TRBJ1-1; D call uncertain. Trimming shortened V by 7 bases and J by 0 bases, and 12 bases separated the two germline ends. Germline V CDR1 and CDR2: SNHLY, FYNNEI. The CDR3 has 14 residues. Written as DNA, the CDR3 is TGTGCCAGCACTGTCACGGGGATGAACACTGAAGCTTTCTTT. The encoded protein is CASTVTGMNTEAFF. Full variable domain (remainder filled in from reference TRBV2 and TRBJ1-1): EPEVTQTPSHQVTQMGQEVILRCVPISNHLYFYWYRQILGQKVEFLVSFYNNEISEKSEIFDDQFSVERPDGSNFTLKIRSTKLEDSAMYFCASTVTGMNTEAFFGQGTRLTVV.

The chain joins TRBV29-1 to TRBJ1-1; 8 bases are a match to TRBD1. V shed 1 base, J shed 4 bases, and the junction held 2 bases outside the gene matches. The germline V gene encodes CDR1 SQVTM and CDR2 ANQGSEA. The CDR3 extends over 13 amino acids. The CDR3 reads CSVEGGQGTEAFF. In DNA form, the CDR3 reads TGCAGCGTTGAAGGCGGACAGGGCACTGAAGCTTTCTTT. The complete variable domain, with remaining parts taken from reference TRBV29-1 and TRBJ1-1, reads SAVISQKPSRDICQRGTSLTIQCQVDSQVTMMFWYRQQPGQSLTLIATANQGSEATYESGFVIDKFPISRPNLTFSTLTVSNMSPEDSSIYLCSVEGGQGTEAFFGQGTRLTVV.

The chain carries TRBV5-1 and TRBJ2-1; 8 bases are a match to TRBD2. V lost 0 bases and J lost 0; bases outside the gene matches: 2. Per germline, CDR1 SGHRS and CDR2 YFSETQ. This CDR3 is built from 16 residues. Written as DNA, the CDR3 is TGCGCCAGCAGCTTGGCCAGCGGGGGCTCCTACAATGAGCAGTTCTTC. This codes for CASSLASGGSYNEQFF.

The rearrangement joins TRBV5-1 to TRBJ2-7, with D possibly TRBD2 on 5 matching bases. Germline assignment: CDR1 SGHRS and CDR2 YFSETQ. CDR3 length equals 17 residues. V lost 4 bases and J 3 bases, leaving 23 bases between the germline ends. CDR3 residues: CASSPRPLSGTVYEQYF. DNA for the CDR3: TGCGCCAGCAGCCCACGTCCTCTCAGCGGTACCGTCTACGAGCAGTACTTC.

The chain joins TRBV14 to TRBJ1-2; the D gene is possibly TRBD1 (5 bases). CDR3 length equals 14 residues. In germline, CDR1 is SGHDN, CDR2 FVKESK. Trimming pared 4 bases from V and 4 bases from J, leaving 13 bases between. The CDR3 protein is CASSPGAGSYGYTF. The CDR3 bases are TGTGCCAGCAGCCCCGGGGCAGGGTCCTATGGCTACACCTTC.

This clone has only a few counts. The chain carries TRBV29-1 and TRBJ2-3; 9 nucleotides match TRBD2. This CDR3 spans 16 amino acids. Looked up from germline, CDR1 is SQVTM and CDR2 is ANQGSEA. V shed 4 bases and J 6 bases; nucleotides not matched to a gene: 14. The CDR3 protein is CSVGGERGASGDTQYF. The CDR3 DNA reads as TGCAGCGTTGGTGGTGAGCGGGGGGCGTCAGGTGATACGCAGTATTTT.

J is TRBJ1-1 and V is TRBV9; D ambiguous. The V end was cut by 4 bases, the J end by 3 bases, with 7 bases between. CDR1 SGDLS and CDR2 YYNGEE come from the germline V gene. This CDR3 region has 12 residues. CDR3 sequence reads: CASSFRDTEAFF. The CDR3 region has the DNA TGTGCCAGCAGCTTCCGGGACACTGAAGCTTTCTTT.

On this clone: Other DNA sequences in the sample encode the same CDR3. The rearrangement uses TRBV30 and TRBJ1-1; no reliable D call. Germline CDR1 reads GTSNPN; CDR2 reads SVGIG (reference sequence). The V and J ends lost 2 bases and 3 bases respectively, with 4 bases between them. This CDR3 has 11 residues. The CDR3 protein is CAWSSDTEAFF. The CDR3 DNA reads TGTGCCTGGAGTTCCGACACTGAAGCTTTCTTT.

The rearrangement joins TRBV19 to TRBJ1-2, with D perhaps matching TRBD1 (5 bases). CDR1 and CDR2 from the germline V gene are LNHDA and SQIVND (reference sequence). Trimming pared 7 bases from V and 8 bases from J, leaving 8 bases between. CDR3 size: 10 residues. The CDR3 protein is CASMGEGYTF. The CDR3, as DNA: TGTGCCAGTATGGGGGAAGGCTACACCTTC. Using reference TRBV19 and TRBJ1-2 for the parts outside the CDR3, the full variable domain is DGGITQSPKYLFRKEGQNVTLSCEQNLNHDAMYWYRQDPGQGLRLIYYSQIVNDFQKGDIAEGYSVSREKKESFPLTVTSAQKNPTAFYLCASMGEGYTFGSGTRLTVV.

The sample holds a few counts of this clone. The gene calls are TRBV7-6 and TRBJ1-1, with 8 bases that match TRBD1. The germline gives CDR1 SGHVS, CDR2 FNYEAQ. The CDR3 contains 11 residues. V gave up 7 bases and J gave up 8 bases; unmatched junction bases: 3. The CDR3 loop is CASTQGAEAFF. In DNA, the CDR3 is TGTGCCAGCACTCAGGGGGCGGAAGCTTTCTTT. Using reference TRBV7-6 and TRBJ1-1 for the parts outside the CDR3, the full variable domain is GAGVSQSPRYKVTKRGQDVALRCDPISGHVSLYWYRQALGQGPEFLTYFNYEAQQDKSGLPNDRFSAERPEGSISTLTIQRTEQRDSAMYRCASTQGAEAFFGQGTRLTVV.

This chain uses TRBV27 with TRBJ2-7; D unresolved. CDR1 is MNHEY, CDR2 SMNVEV, per germline (reference sequence). The CDR3 length is 11 residues. V was clipped by 3 bases and J by 4 bases, with 4 bases between them. The CDR3 nucleotides read TGTGCCAGCAGTTTGGGGTACGAGCAGTACTTC. Amino acid sequence: CASSLGYEQYF.

This rearrangement joins TRBV5-5 to TRBJ2-1, with a possible D match to TRBD2 (5 bases). Germline assignment: CDR1 SGHKS and CDR2 YYEKEE (reference sequence). Trimming took off 4 bases at V and 2 bases at J, with 13 bases between the two ends. The CDR3 runs to 15 residues. The CDR3: CASSKDWSAYNEQFF. The CDR3 bases are TGTGCCAGCAGCAAGGACTGGAGCGCCTACAATGAGCAGTTCTTC.

In DNA form, the CDR3 reads TGTGCCACCCAGACAGGGTTTGGCGGGGAGCTGTTTTTT. Its protein is CATQTGFGGELFF. The V gene is TRBV27, the J gene TRBJ2-2, with 7 bases aligning to TRBD1. Germline trimming cut 10 bases from V and 7 bases from J; bases unmatched to any gene: 9. CDR1 MNHEY and CDR2 SMNVEV come from the germline V gene (reference sequence). The CDR3 consists of 13 residues.

The sample holds one count of this clone. The rearrangement joins TRBV27 to TRBJ2-7; TRBD1 or TRBD2 may be the D gene (5 bases each). Per the germline V gene, CDR1 is MNHEY and CDR2 is SMNVEV (reference sequence). Trimming stripped 0 bases from V and 3 bases from J, with 9 bases between. CDR3 length equals 14 residues. The CDR3 reads CASSLSGRVYEQYF. The CDR3 DNA reads as TGTGCCAGCAGTTTATCGGGACGGGTCTACGAGCAGTACTTC.

The V and J genes are TRBV19 and TRBJ2-7, with unresolved D. The CDR3 has 13 amino acids. The germline V and J ends were trimmed by 5 bases and 3 bases, with 11 bases remaining between them. The germline gives CDR1 LNHDA, CDR2 SQIVND (reference sequence). The DNA of the CDR3 is TGTGCCAGTAGTGTTGACCCAGGCTACGAGCAGTACTTC. Translation gives CASSVDPGYEQYF.

This chain connects TRBV7-9 to TRBJ2-7; D is perhaps TRBD1 (5 bases). Trimming pared 5 bases from V and 2 bases from J, leaving 7 bases between. The CDR3 is 12 residues long. Per the germline V gene, CDR1 is SEHNR and CDR2 is FQNEAQ (reference sequence). The CDR3 here is CASSQDTYEQYF. CDR3 sequence (DNA): TGTGCCAGCAGCCAGGACACCTACGAGCAGTACTTC.

A word on this clone: Other DNA sequences in the sample encode the same CDR3. The V and J genes are TRBV13 and TRBJ2-7; 10 nucleotides agree with TRBD1. CDR1 is PRHDT, CDR2 FYEKMQ, per germline (reference sequence). The CDR3 is 15 amino acids. J was trimmed by 0 bases and V by 4 bases; bases with no gene match: 3. The CDR3 DNA sequence: TGTGCCAGCAGCTCAAGGGACAGGGGCTCCTACGAGCAGTACTTC. Amino acids: CASSSRDRGSYEQYF.